This T cell receptor beta chain was captured in a study of shared clonotypes between healthy human individuals. General observations from the study: Naive CD4 clonotypes were shared across a handful of donors at approximately 5.3%.

As to this clone: Its target is unknown.

Only in-frame clones appear in the TCRdb table, and some are missing; sequencing was by immunoSEQ multiplex PCR. The repertoire holds a few million clones, with approximately 94% as singletons. Germline V gene data show CDR1 as MGHRA and CDR2 as YSYEKL. The CDR3 is made up of 14 amino acids. Trimming took off 1 base at V and 6 bases at J, with 13 bases between the two ends. CD4+ cell separation produced CD45RA+ naive and CD45RA-negative memory subsets. The sequence was collected from a man in his late teens or twenties in good health. The sequenced material came from naive CD4+ T cells sorted from blood. Specified subset: CD45RA+ positively selected. J is TRBJ2-7 and V is TRBV4-1, with D unclear. In DNA, the CDR3 is TGCGCCAGCAGCCAAGTCAGTGCGATCCGCGAGCAGTACTTC. It translates to CASSQVSAIREQYF.